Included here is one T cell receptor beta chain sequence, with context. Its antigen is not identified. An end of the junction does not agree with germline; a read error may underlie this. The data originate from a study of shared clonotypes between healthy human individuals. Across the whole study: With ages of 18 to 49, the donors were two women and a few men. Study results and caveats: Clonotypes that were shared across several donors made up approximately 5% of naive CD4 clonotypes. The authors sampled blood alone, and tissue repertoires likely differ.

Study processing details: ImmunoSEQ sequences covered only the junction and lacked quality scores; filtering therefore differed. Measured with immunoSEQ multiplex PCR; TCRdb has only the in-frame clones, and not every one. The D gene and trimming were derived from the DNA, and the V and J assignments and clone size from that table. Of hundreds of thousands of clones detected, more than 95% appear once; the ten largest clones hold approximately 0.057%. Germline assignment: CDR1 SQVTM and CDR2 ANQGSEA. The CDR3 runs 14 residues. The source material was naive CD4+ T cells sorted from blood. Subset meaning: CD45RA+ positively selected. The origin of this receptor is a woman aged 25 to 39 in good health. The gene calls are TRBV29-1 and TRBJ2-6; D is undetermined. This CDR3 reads CSVESPPGANVLTF. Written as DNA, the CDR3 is TGCAGCGTTGAATCCCCCCCTGGAGCCAACGTCCTGACTTTC.